The clone carrying this T cell receptor (beta chain) has just one count. Data came from immunoSEQ multiplex PCR; TCRdb stores just in-frame clones and leaves some out. The sample holds approximately 62,000 clones, 70% to 90% seen once. Germline CDR1 reads SGHVS; CDR2 reads FQNEAQ. Germline trimming cut 5 bases from V and 3 bases from J; bases unmatched to any gene: 5. This CDR3 region has 15 residues. Excluded were patients having autoimmune disease history or systemic immunosuppression. The sampling schedule covered blood at baseline, cycle 4 day 1, and cycle 7 day 1. The data were obtained in a study of OX40 agonist ivuxolimab in advanced cancers. Study details: Eligibility rules accepted prior anti-PD-1, anti-PD-L1 or anti-CTLA-4 therapy, and roughly 40% had some.

The starting material was CD4+ or CD8+ T cells sorted from blood, obtained in a trial of the OX40 agonist ivuxolimab. This TCR was sampled from an adult with an advanced solid tumor such as melanoma, head and neck, liver or kidney cancer. The chain employs TRBV7-8 and TRBJ1-2; 11 bases match TRBD1. CDR3 bases: TGTGCCAGCAGCGACGGACAGGGGGCCGACTATGGCTACACCTTC. It encodes CASSDGQGADYGYTF.